This entry concerns a single T cell receptor beta chain. No antigen is known for it. This sample stems from a study of T cells and Merkel cell carcinoma outcomes. Broader study findings: Merkel cell carcinoma outcomes were reportedly predicted by repertoire and T-cell density.

Method: immunoSEQ multiplex PCR; TCRdb's copy keeps in-frame clones and lacks some. The data hold about 19,000 clones, with 82% observed a single time. The CDR3 runs 14 residues. The germline V gene has CDR1 GTSNPN and CDR2 SVGIG (reference sequence). The V gene end was trimmed by 5 bases and the J gene end by 3 bases; junction bases not matched to a gene: 8. The TCR comes from a human donor with Merkel cell carcinoma. Sequencing input: tumor tissue from Merkel cell carcinoma. The genes are TRBV30 and TRBJ2-3; TRBD1 matches 7 bases. The CDR3 loop reads CAWRPQGITDTQYF. As DNA, the CDR3 is TGTGCCTGGCGTCCACAGGGGATTACAGATACGCAGTATTTT.